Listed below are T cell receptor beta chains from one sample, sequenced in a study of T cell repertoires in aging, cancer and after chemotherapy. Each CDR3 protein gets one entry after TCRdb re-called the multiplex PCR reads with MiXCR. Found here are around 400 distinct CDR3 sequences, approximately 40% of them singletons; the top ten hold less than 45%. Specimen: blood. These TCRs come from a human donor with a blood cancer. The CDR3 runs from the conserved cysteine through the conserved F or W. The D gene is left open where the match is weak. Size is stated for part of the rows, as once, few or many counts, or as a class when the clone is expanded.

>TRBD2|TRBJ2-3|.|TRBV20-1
CSARATSGNTDTKYF
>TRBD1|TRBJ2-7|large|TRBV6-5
CASSYNPPRNRGFRYEQYF
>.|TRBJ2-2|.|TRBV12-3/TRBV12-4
CASSLLRGAGELFF
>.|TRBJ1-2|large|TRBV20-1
CSARDQFMVAERTHYGYTF
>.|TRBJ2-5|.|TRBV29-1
CSVEDETRGETQYF
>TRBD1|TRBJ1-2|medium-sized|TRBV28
CASGSLGQGGLNYGYTF
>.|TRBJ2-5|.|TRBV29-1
CSVARGVGETQYF
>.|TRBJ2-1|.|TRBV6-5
CASRGRRSEQFF
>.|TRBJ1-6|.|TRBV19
CASSMKTRNNSPLHF
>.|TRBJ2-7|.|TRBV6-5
CASSRLDLGFYEQYF
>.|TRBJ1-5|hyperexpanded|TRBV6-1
CASSAQGFLENQPQHF
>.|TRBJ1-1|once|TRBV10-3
CAISESPRGAEAFF
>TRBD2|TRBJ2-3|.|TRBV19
CASRLAGDTQYF
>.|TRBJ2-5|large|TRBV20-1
CSAGTLGETQYF
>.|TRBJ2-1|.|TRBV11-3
CASSSFEDREQFF
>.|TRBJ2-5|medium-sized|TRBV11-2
CASSKGVQETQYF
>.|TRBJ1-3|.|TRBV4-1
CASSPRSGNTIYF
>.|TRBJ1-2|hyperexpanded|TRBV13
CASSLGLLDVTNYGYTF
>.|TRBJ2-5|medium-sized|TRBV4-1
CASSQENWPPRAETQYF
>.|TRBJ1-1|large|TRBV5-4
CATSPGRRIEAFF
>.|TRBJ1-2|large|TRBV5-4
CASSPDRLDGYTF
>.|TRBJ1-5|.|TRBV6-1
CASSAQGFQNQPQHF
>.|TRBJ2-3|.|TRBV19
CASGVLWAAGTDTQYF